This T cell receptor beta chain was recovered during a study of shared clonotypes between healthy human individuals. Study-level background: Every donor yielded three CD4 naive, three CD4 memory, two CD8 naive and one CD8 memory plate. Overall study findings and caveats: Blood alone was sampled, and tissue repertoires likely differ. Generally, estimated richness proved larger in naive subsets than it did in memory subsets.

About this clone itself: Antigen: not known.

CD4+ cells underwent separation, giving CD45RA+ naive and CD45RA-negative memory subsets. Germline CDR1 MDHEN, CDR2 SYDVKM. The V and J ends lost 2 bases and 1 base respectively, with 15 bases between them. The CDR3 runs to 16 residues. Here immunoSEQ multiplex PCR was the method, and the copy in TCRdb shows in-frame clones only, minus some. Here the sample spans roughly 2 million clones, approximately 95% being singletons. The TCR sequence derives from a man younger than 35 in good health. The chain joins TRBV28 to TRBJ2-7; maybe TRBD2 (6 bases). Source material: naive CD4+ T cells sorted from blood. Regarding subset: CD45RA+ positively selected. CDR3 amino acids: CASSLAGNLKSYEQYF. CDR3 nucleotide sequence: TGTGCCAGCAGTTTAGCGGGGAACCTTAAATCCTACGAGCAGTACTTC.